Below, 17 T cell receptor beta chains from the same sample are listed, as sequenced in a study of shared clonotypes between healthy human individuals. Sequencing used immunoSEQ multiplex PCR; TCRdb keeps in-frame clones, though not all of them. The sample has approximately 98,000 clones, roughly 70% seen once. The source material was memory CD8+ T cells sorted from blood. Sample subset: CD45RO+ cells pooled with CCR7-negative TemRA cells. All receptors come from a woman aged 25 to 39 in good health.

This sequence joins TRBV27 and TRBJ2-7; TRBD1 might be the D (5 bases). V dropped 3 bases and J dropped 3 bases, with 15 bases sitting between them. The CDR3 has 15 amino acids. Germline CDR1 and CDR2: MNHEY and SMNVEV (reference sequence). CDR3 residues: CASSLYRQGNYEQYF. The CDR3 bases are TGTGCCAGCAGTTTGTACCGGCAGGGTAACTACGAGCAGTACTTC.

The chain joins TRBV28 to TRBJ2-7; D perhaps matches TRBD2 (6 bases). The CDR3 runs 14 residues. V was pared by 2 bases and J by 0 bases, with 8 bases between. CDR1 and CDR2 from the germline V gene are MDHEN and SYDVKM. This CDR3 reads CASSLAGNSYEQYF. The DNA for the CDR3 is TGTGCCAGCAGTTTAGCGGGAAACTCCTACGAGCAGTACTTC.

J is TRBJ1-2 and V is TRBV6-5; 9 bases fit TRBD1. This CDR3 has 14 residues. CDR1 MNHEY and CDR2 SVGAGI come from the germline V gene. The V and J ends lost 1 base and 7 bases, in that order; junction bases with no gene match: 4. In nucleotides, the CDR3 is TGTGCCAGCAGTTACTACAGGGGGCTTGGTGGCTACACCTTC. It encodes CASSYYRGLGGYTF.

The chain has TRBV27 and TRBJ1-1; 7 nucleotides line up with TRBD1. Germline CDR1 is MNHEY and CDR2 is SMNVEV (reference sequence). The CDR3 has 15 residues. The V segment lost 6 bases and the J segment 3 bases; nucleotides outside the gene matches: 10. CDR3 region: CASRTGVGVYTEAFF. CDR3 coding DNA: TGTGCCAGCAGAACAGGGGTAGGAGTTTACACTGAAGCTTTCTTT.

CDR3 in DNA: TGTGCCAGCAGTTACTCGAATAGCGGGAGGGGAGAGCAGTACTTC. Protein product: CASSYSNSGRGEQYF. This chain joins TRBV6-5 and TRBJ2-7, with 11 bases lining up with TRBD2. This CDR3 has 15 residues. Germline CDR1 and CDR2: MNHEY and SVGAGI. Germline trimming cut 0 bases from V and 7 bases from J; bases unmatched to any gene: 5.

V gene TRBV5-1 combines with J gene TRBJ1-5; D possibly corresponds to TRBD1 (5 bases). The CDR3 consists of 16 residues. Germline CDR1 SGHRS, CDR2 YFSETQ. Trimming stripped 2 bases from V and 2 bases from J, with 14 bases between. CDR3 protein: CASSLGATRGNQPQHF. The DNA of the CDR3 is TGCGCCAGCAGCTTAGGGGCGACTAGGGGCAATCAGCCCCAGCATTTT.

The V call is TRBV5-8, the J call TRBJ2-7; D is unclear. CDR1 is SGHTS and CDR2 is YDEGEE in the germline V gene. The V end was cut by 0 bases, the J end by 6 bases, with 13 bases between. There are 14 residues in the CDR3. CDR3 amino acids: CASSLVPGFGEQYF. The CDR3 region has the DNA TGTGCCAGCAGCTTGGTCCCTGGCTTCGGCGAGCAGTACTTC.

The chain couples TRBV7-9 to TRBJ1-1, with D tentatively TRBD1 (5 bases). The CDR3 is made up of 13 amino acids. The V end was cut by 4 bases, the J end by 7 bases, with 13 bases between. Germline V gives CDR1 SEHNR, CDR2 FQNEAQ (reference sequence). CDR3 bases: TGTGCCAGCAGCTCGCGACAGTCTAGTGAAGCTTTCTTT. Translation: CASSSRQSSEAFF. Variable domain in full (rest from reference TRBV7-9 and TRBJ1-1): DTGVSQNPRHKITKRGQNVTFRCDPISEHNRLYWYRQTLGQGPEFLTYFQNEAQLEKSRLLSDRFSAERPKGSFSTLEIQRTEQGDSAMYLCASSSRQSSEAFFGQGTRLTVV.

This clone has just one count. This chain connects TRBV11-2 to TRBJ2-7, with 7 bases lining up with TRBD2. J lost 0 bases, V lost 5 bases, and 10 bases had no gene match. The CDR3 totals 16 residues. CDR1 is SGHAT, CDR2 FQNNGV, per germline. CDR3 sequence reads: CASSTPEGLPSYEQYF. The DNA of the CDR3 is TGTGCCAGCAGCACCCCGGAGGGACTACCCTCCTACGAGCAGTACTTC.

This clone was recorded once. The V and J genes are TRBV7-9 and TRBJ2-1; no clear D gene. Germline V lookup: CDR1 SEHNR, CDR2 FQNEAQ (reference sequence). V lost 2 bases, J lost 4 bases, and 6 bases lay in between. The CDR3 has 13 amino acids. DNA for the CDR3: TGTGCCAGCAGCTTATATTCATACAATGAGCAGTTCTTC. Amino acids: CASSLYSYNEQFF.

This clone was counted at least ten times. The V and J genes are TRBV11-1 and TRBJ2-7; D not certain. CDR1 SGHAT and CDR2 FQDESV come from the germline V gene (reference sequence). The CDR3 extends over 16 amino acids. V lost 1 base, J lost 1 base, and 14 bases lay in between. The CDR3 sequence is CASSLVVADRSYEQYF. CDR3 DNA: TGTGCCAGCAGCTTAGTGGTTGCCGATAGATCCTACGAGCAGTACTTC.

The chain links TRBV7-2 to TRBJ1-5; D might be TRBD1 (6 bases). V was pared by 3 bases and J by 5 bases, with 8 bases between. This CDR3 comprises 13 residues. Germline V CDR1 and CDR2: SGHTA, FQGNSA. CDR3 coding DNA: TGTGCCAGCAGCTTCGCAGGGGATCAGCCCCAGCATTTT. Translated, it gives CASSFAGDQPQHF.

This rearrangement joins TRBV27 to TRBJ1-2, with D unresolved. Trimming removed 4 bases at V and 5 bases at J, with 8 bases between. This CDR3 region has 12 residues. CDR1 MNHEY and CDR2 SMNVEV come from the germline V gene (reference sequence). This CDR3 is CASSSWGYGYTF. The CDR3 bases are TGTGCCAGCAGTTCGTGGGGATATGGCTACACCTTC.

This rearrangement joins TRBV7-9 to TRBJ2-7; TRBD2 matches 13 bases. CDR3 length equals 17 residues. Germline values: CDR1 SEHNR, CDR2 FQNEAQ (reference sequence). The trim removed 5 bases at V and 3 bases at J, leaving 10 bases unmatched. CDR3 in amino acids: CASSPGLAGETIYEQYF. DNA of the CDR3: TGTGCCAGCAGCCCCGGACTAGCGGGAGAGACGATCTACGAGCAGTACTTC.

The J gene is TRBJ2-1, the V gene TRBV4-1; D is possibly TRBD2 (5 bases). Germline CDR1 and CDR2: MGHRA and YSYEKL. The CDR3 runs to 13 residues. V gave up 1 base and J gave up 10 bases, with 11 bases separating them. The CDR3 region is CASSQAGLREQFF. Here the CDR3 DNA reads TGCGCCAGCAGCCAAGCCGGACTTAGAGAGCAGTTCTTC.

The rearrangement joins TRBV19 to TRBJ2-3; TRBD2 agrees at 10 bases. Trimming removed 5 bases from V and 1 base from J; junction bases left unmatched: 3. CDR1 and CDR2 from the germline V gene are LNHDA and SQIVND (reference sequence). The CDR3 sequence is 15 residues long. CDR3 DNA: TGTGCCAGTAGTGTGGGGACTAGCGGCACAGATACGCAGTATTTT. This encodes CASSVGTSGTDTQYF.

The chain links TRBV2 to TRBJ1-4; D gene uncertain. Germline CDR1 and CDR2: SNHLY and FYNNEI. This CDR3 has 17 amino acids. The V gene lost 6 bases and the J gene lost 5 bases, with 22 bases spanning the gap. The CDR3 coding sequence is TGTGCCAGCAGCTCCACCCCTCAATCCGGGTCCAATGAAAAACTGTTTTTT. Encoded protein: CASSSTPQSGSNEKLFF.